The present TCR beta chain was sequenced within a study of shared clonotypes between healthy human individuals. The repertoire was sequenced with immunoSEQ multiplex PCR; TCRdb's copy has only in-frame clones and lacks some. The table shows approximately 2,000,000 clones, with 90% to 95% occurring only once. The naive CD8 population came from CD45RO-negative cells selected for CCR7, without terminally differentiated effector memory CD45RA+ cells. Looked up from germline, CDR1 is SGHDN and CDR2 is FVKESK. The CDR3 totals 14 residues. V lost 7 bases and J lost 5; bases outside the gene matches: 11. The sequence was obtained from a man aged 18 to 29 in good health. Some clones in this sample may be carry-over from other donors' samples. Input material: naive CD8+ T cells from PBMCs. This chain connects TRBV14 to TRBJ2-7; 7 nucleotides agree with TRBD1. The CDR3 sequence: CASTKTGRWNEQYF. The CDR3 region has the DNA TGTGCCAGCACCAAGACAGGGAGATGGAACGAGCAGTACTTC.